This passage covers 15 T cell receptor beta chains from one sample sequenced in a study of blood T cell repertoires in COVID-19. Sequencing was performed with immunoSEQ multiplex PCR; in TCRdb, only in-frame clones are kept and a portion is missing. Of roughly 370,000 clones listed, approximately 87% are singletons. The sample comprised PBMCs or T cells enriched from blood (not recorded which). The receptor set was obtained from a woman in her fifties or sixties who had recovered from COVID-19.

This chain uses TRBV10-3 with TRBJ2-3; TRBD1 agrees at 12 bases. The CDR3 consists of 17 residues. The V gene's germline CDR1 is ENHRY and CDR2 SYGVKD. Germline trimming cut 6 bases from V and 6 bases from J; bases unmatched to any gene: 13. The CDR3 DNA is TGTGCCATCAGGGTCATGCCCGGGACAGGGGGCTCGGATACGCAGTATTTT. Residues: CAIRVMPGTGGSDTQYF.

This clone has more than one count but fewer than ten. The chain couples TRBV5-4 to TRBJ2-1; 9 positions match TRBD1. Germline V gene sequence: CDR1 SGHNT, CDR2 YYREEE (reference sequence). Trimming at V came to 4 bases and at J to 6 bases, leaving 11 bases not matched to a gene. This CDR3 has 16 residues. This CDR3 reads CASSVLAGQGSNEQFF. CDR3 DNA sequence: TGTGCCAGCAGCGTATTGGCGGGACAGGGTAGCAATGAGCAGTTCTTC.

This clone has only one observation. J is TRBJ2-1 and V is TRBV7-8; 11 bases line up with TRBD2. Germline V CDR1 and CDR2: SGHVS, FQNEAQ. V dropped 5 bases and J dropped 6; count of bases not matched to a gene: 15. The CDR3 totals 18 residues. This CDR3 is CASSQVGASGGFGNEQFF. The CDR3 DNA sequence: TGTGCCAGCAGCCAGGTGGGGGCTAGCGGGGGGTTTGGCAATGAGCAGTTCTTC.

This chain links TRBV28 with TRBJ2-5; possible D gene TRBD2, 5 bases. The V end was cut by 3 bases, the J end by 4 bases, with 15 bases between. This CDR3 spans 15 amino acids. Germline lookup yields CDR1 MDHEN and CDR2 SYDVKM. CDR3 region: CASSFEGVGLETQYF. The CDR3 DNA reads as TGTGCCAGCAGTTTCGAGGGAGTCGGTTTAGAGACCCAGTACTTC.

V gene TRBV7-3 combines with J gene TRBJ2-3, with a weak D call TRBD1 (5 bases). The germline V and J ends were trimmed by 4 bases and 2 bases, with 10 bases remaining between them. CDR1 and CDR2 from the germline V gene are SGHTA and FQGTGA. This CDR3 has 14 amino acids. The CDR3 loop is CASSWGSTTDTQYF. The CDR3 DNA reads TGTGCCAGCAGCTGGGGCAGCACCACAGATACGCAGTATTTT.

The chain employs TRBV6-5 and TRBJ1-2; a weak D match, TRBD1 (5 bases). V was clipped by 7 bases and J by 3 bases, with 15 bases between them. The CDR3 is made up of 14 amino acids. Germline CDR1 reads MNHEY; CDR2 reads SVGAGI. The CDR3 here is CASKYQGADYGYTF. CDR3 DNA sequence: TGTGCCAGCAAATATCAGGGCGCCGACTATGGCTACACCTTC.

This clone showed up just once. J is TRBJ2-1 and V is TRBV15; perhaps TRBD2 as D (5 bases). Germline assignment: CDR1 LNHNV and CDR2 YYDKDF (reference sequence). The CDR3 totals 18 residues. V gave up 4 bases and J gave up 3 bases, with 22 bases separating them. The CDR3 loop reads CATSNRGLGSVYYNEQFF. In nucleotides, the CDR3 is TGTGCCACCAGCAATCGGGGTCTTGGTAGCGTTTACTACAATGAGCAGTTCTTC.

The CDR3 coding sequence is TGTGCCAGCAGTCCCTCCACGGGGGACTACGAGCAGTACTTC. It specifies CASSPSTGDYEQYF. V gene TRBV7-9 combines with J gene TRBJ2-7; tentatively, D is TRBD2 (6 bases). V was pared by 6 bases and J by 3 bases, with 15 bases between. The germline CDR1 and CDR2 sequences are SEHNR and FQNEAQ (reference sequence). The CDR3 length is 14 residues.

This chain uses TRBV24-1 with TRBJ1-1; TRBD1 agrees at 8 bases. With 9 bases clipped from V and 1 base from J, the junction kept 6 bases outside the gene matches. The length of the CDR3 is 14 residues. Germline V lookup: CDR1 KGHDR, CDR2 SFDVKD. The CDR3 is CATLGTGRNTEAFF. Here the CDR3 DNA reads TGTGCCACCCTGGGGACAGGTAGGAACACTGAAGCTTTCTTT.

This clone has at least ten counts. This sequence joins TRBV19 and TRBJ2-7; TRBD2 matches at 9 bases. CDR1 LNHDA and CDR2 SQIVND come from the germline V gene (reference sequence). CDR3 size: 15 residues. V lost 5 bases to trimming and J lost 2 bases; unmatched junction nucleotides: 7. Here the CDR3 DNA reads TGTGCCAGTAGTGTAACGACTAGCGGTACCTACGAGCAGTACTTC. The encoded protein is CASSVTTSGTYEQYF.

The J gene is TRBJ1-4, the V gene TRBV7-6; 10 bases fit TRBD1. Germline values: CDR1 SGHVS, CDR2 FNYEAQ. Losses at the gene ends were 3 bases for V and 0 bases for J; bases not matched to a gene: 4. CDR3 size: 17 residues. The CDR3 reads CASSLGQGRTTNEKLFF. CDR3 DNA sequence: TGTGCCAGCAGCTTGGGACAGGGGAGGACAACTAATGAAAAACTGTTTTTT. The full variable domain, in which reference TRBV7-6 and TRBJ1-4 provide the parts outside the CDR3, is GAGVSQSPRYKVTKRGQDVALRCDPISGHVSLYWYRQALGQGPEFLTYFNYEAQQDKSGLPNDRFSAERPEGSISTLTIQRTEQRDSAMYRCASSLGQGRTTNEKLFFGSGTQLSVL.

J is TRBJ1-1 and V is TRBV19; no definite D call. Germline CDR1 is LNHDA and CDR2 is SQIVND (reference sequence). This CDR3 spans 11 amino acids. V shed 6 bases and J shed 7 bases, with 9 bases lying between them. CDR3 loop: CASSWSVEAFF. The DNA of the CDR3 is TGTGCCAGTAGCTGGTCGGTTGAAGCTTTCTTT.

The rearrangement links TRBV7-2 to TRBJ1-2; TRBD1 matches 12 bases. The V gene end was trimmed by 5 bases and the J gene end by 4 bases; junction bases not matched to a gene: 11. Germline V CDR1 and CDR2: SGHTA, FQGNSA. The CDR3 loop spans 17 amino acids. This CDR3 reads CASSPGGQGARGYGYTF. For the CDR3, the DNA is TGTGCCAGCAGCCCAGGGGGACAGGGGGCGCGGGGCTATGGCTACACCTTC.

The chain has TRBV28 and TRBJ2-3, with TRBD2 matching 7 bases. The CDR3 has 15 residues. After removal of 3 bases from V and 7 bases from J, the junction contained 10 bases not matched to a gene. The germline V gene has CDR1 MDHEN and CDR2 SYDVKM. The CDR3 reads CASSLIGRVGNTQYF. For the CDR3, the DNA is TGTGCCAGCAGTTTGATTGGGAGGGTGGGGAATACGCAGTATTTT.

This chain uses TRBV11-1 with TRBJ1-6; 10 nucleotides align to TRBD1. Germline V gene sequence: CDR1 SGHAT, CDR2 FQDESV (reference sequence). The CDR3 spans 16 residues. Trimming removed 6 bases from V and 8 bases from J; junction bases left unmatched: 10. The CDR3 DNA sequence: TGTGCCAGCAGGCGCCGGAGGGGGACAGGGGATTCACCCCTCCACTTT. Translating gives CASRRRRGTGDSPLHF.